The following is a TCR beta chain sequence with its context. It lacks a known antigen. No base quality information exists; no much larger clone differs at one position. Library method: the immunoSEQ multiplex PCR assay. The multiplex PCR relied on a mix of 60 forward primers for TCR Vbeta segments and 13 reverse primers for TCR Jbeta segments. The CDR3 region of rearranged TCR beta genes was amplified from genomic DNA by a multiplex PCR assay. Amplified TCR beta libraries were sequenced as 87-base-pair reads on the Illumina HiSeq System. Per the source publication's procedure: Across the 670 or so repertoires, a later analysis counted approximately 83 million unique TCR beta chains, 9 million to 14 million of which were shared by at least two donors. Raw reads were error-corrected and collapsed into unique sequences by a nearest-neighbor algorithm in which closely related sequences were merged to remove PCR and sequencing errors. Alignment of CDR3 sequences to IMGT reference sequences was used to assign V, D and J gene segments. For a sequence to be retained, a match of at least six nucleotides to both a V gene segment and a J gene segment was required. A rearrangement was called productive if the CDR3 had no stop codons and remained in frame with V and J, and every other rearrangement was called non-productive. CDR3 was defined by IMGT convention, running from the second conserved V-encoded cysteine to the conserved J-encoded phenylalanine. The earlier analysis of some 580 of the donors excluded any sequence lacking an unambiguous match to a single V gene segment. In an earlier analysis of 450 to 750 of the donors, a V segment was called functional when productive rearrangements were above 56.7%, and segregating when the standard deviation between donors exceeded 5%. A statistical classification framework was developed to diagnose cytomegalovirus status using the catalog of TCR beta chain sequences. A later analysis assigned V and J genes by comparing TCR nucleotide sequences with IMGT/GENE-DB human TR gene sequences. Using the TCRdist pipeline, a later analysis assigned CDR3 sequences along with most-parsimonious VDJ recombination scenarios. In a later analysis, each TCR beta chain was defined by its CDR3 amino acid sequence together with its V-gene family, and reads without a unique V-gene family were excluded. A later analysis removed 500 to 650 highly shared, low-generation-probability nucleotide sequences to deal with suspected cross-contamination and a sequencing artifact. For each public chain, a later analysis derived a clonal expansion index from normalized ranks of inferred template counts within each repertoire. In a later analysis, generation probabilities were computed with a VDJ recombination model fitted to out-of-frame rearrangements, and the resulting probabilities were checked against IGoR. Hypergeometric tests were used in a later analysis to score TCR-TCR, TCR-HLA and TCR-CMV co-occurrence, with a repertoire-size bias correction applied to the TCR pairs. False discovery rates were estimated in a later analysis by permuting HLA or CMV assignments 20 times. In a later analysis, co-occurring TCRs were grouped using DBSCAN, and TCRdist sequence similarity was added for clustering within HLA-allele-positive subsets. Repertoires with fewer than 30,000 or more than 120,000 public chains, plus five repertoires with anomalous nucleotide sharing, were excluded from co-occurrence clustering. Sourced from immuneACCESS, this table was stored by TCRdb with only in-frame sequences that have V and J called. A share of the clones is absent; for the studies checked, an unresolved V gene accounts for under half, and the remainder has no known explanation. The V and J calls and clone size are taken from that table; D and trimming were inferred from the DNA. The sample records about 140,000 clones, roughly 80% of which are singletons. The ten top clones hold around 1% of the sample.

The sample belongs to a study of cytomegalovirus exposure and HLA in healthy donors (dated by TCRdb to between 2016 and 2019). Study-wide context: An earlier analysis of approximately 640 of the donors reported roughly 300 Gb of sequence data and around 120 million unique TCR beta sequences from around 200 million T cells. Of the approximately 400 genotyped donors, over 65% fell in the genetic ancestry cluster associated with self-reported Caucasian donors. To predict cytomegalovirus infection status, the study brought together high-throughput TCR immunosequencing, statistical association of individual TCRs with disease status, and machine learning. The study aimed to test whether cataloging public T cell receptors could reveal signatures of past pathogen exposure. Using immunosequencing, the study profiled T cell repertoires from 500 to 800 subjects and related those repertoires to cytomegalovirus serostatus. In a later genetic analysis, genome-wide SNP genotypes for about three fifths of the roughly 670 donors were used, and that subset was treated as a discovery cohort. Class I and class II HLA loci were covered by the typing at four-digit resolution. A later analysis re-analyzed previously published TCR beta repertoires from about 600 donors and added high-resolution HLA genotyping to study TCR occurrence patterns. In the later analysis, no new phenotypic data were used to find candidate immune exposures; instead, reliance was placed on TCR beta sequences and their occurrence across donors. An early release covering just under 650 HLA-typed donors comprised approximately 290 gigabases of sequencing data and around 80 million unique TCR sequences. Alongside the repertoire data, information on donor age, sex, ethnicity and CMV serostatus was compiled. All discovery cohort repertoires had been generated on a single sequencing platform. Besides the first cohort of 550 to 750 subjects, a separate validation cohort made up of some 110 different subjects was used. The number of typed donors differed by locus: roughly 629-640 for A, B, C, DRB1 and DQB1; approximately 520 for DQA1; 606 for DPA1; and roughly 490 for DPB1. Because of strong linkage in the cohort, roughly five DR-DQ haplotypes were treated as single units for association and clustering. Among roughly 400 genotyped donors of the cohort, an average of roughly 230,000 unique TCR beta nucleotide sequences was sequenced per donor, of which roughly 18% were non-productive. An earlier analysis of fewer than 700 of the donors applied high-throughput TCR beta sequencing to assess whether each TCR beta V gene segment acted as functional or pseudogenic. Overall study outcomes, separate from this receptor: According to a later analysis, parvovirus B19, influenza, CMV and Epstein-Barr virus appeared linked to several top co-occurrence clusters. A total of fewer than 200 TCR beta chains were listed by the study as associated with cytomegalovirus. It was suggested by the authors that the approach could potentially be generalized to other disease states and immunological phenotypes. A cluster of highly shared sequence variants was judged likely to be a technical artifact of the sequencing pipeline. This cohort had only TCR beta chains sequenced, and the lack of alpha or paired-chain data limited which features could be detected. At a false discovery rate of 0.05, a later analysis linked some 18,000 TCR beta sequences to specific HLA alleles. Correlated functional status among segregating V segments might be attributable to linkage disequilibrium, but an unknown experimental factor could not be ruled out. According to a later analysis, TCR association rates differed among HLA loci, with DRB1 alleles showing the most associated TCRs and HLA-C alleles showing the fewest. Sequencing depth was assumed to be roughly uniform across donors in the presence/absence analyses, though that assumption may not hold. Because HLA typing was unavailable for some donors at each locus, only the typed subset was used in association tests. Most TCR sequences were seen in very few donors, while some public TCRs were found in many individuals. In an earlier analysis of around 600 of the donors, most TCR beta V segments were observed in productive rearrangements about 90% or about 30% of the time, broadly matching IMGT annotations. Because counts were too low, approximately 18 rarely observed V segments, including chromosome 9 orphons, were excluded from the earlier analysis of some 590 of the donors. According to a later genetic analysis, donors in an Asian-associated ancestry cluster had fewer N-insertions in productive TCRs than the roughly 700-donor mean. An association between a missense DCLRE1C variant and V-gene and J-gene trimming of TCR beta chains was found in a later genetic analysis and replicated in an independent cohort. The classifier was reported to diagnose cytomegalovirus status with high specificity and sensitivity in both the original and validation cohorts. Three of the identified cytomegalovirus-associated TCR beta chains were confirmed in vitro to be specific for cytomegalovirus antigens. The only immune exposure information available for the cohort was CMV serostatus. A further reported finding was that TCR beta sequences accurately predicted the HLA-A and HLA-B alleles for most subjects in the first cohort. Because the 87-base-pair reads could not distinguish some IMGT-functional V segments, including TRBV6-2 and TRBV6-3, those segments were excluded. In a later analysis, HLA-associated TCR beta chains were found to be more clonally expanded and to have lower generation probabilities than equally common non-associated chains. In a later analysis, most CMV-associated TCR beta chains were found to appear HLA-restricted, with HLA associations seemingly driven largely by CMV exposure. Assigning TCR associations to individual alleles was difficult when HLA alleles, especially DR and DQ, strongly co-occurred.

Looking up the germline V gene yields CDR1 ENHRY and CDR2 SYGVKD. Spanning cysteine to phenylalanine, the CDR3 consists of 12 amino acids. Left in the record is the CDR3 DNA by itself, 36 bases read in frame from the first base. Relative to germline, V is missing 7 bases and J is missing 8 bases, with 4 bases of the junction outside any gene match. The cohort consisted of 650 to 850 healthy bone marrow donors. At the time of sampling, every cohort member was nominally healthy, though immune exposures that went unrecorded were likely present. The donor tested CMV seronegative and was one of the 352 seronegative cohort members. A peripheral blood sample was provided by each donor, and peripheral blood mononuclear cells were used for TCR beta sequencing. The Qiagen DNeasy Blood Extraction Kit was used to extract genomic DNA from the blood cell samples.

This TCR was recovered from a man in his late teens or twenties in good health and CMV-seronegative. The chain joins TRBV10-3 to TRBJ2-2; TRBD1 lines up with 7 middle nucleotides. Source material: PBMCs. CDR3 region: CAITEGAGELFF. The bases are TGTGCCATCACCGAGGGGGCTGGGGAGCTGTTTTTT.